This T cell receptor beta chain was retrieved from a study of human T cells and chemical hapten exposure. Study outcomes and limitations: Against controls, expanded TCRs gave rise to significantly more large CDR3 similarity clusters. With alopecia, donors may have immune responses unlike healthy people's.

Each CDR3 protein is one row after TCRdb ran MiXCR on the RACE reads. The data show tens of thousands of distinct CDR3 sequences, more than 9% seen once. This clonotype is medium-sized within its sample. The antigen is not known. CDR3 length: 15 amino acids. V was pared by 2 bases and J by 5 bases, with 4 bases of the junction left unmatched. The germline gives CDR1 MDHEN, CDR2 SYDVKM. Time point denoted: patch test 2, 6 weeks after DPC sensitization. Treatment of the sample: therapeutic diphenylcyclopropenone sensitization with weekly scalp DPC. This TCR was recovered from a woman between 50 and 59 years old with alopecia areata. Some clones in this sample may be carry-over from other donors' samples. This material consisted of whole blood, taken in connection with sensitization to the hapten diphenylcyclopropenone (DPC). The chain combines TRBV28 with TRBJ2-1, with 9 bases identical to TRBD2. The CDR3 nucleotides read TGTGCCAGCAGTTTAGCGGGAGGGAACCACAATGAGCAGTTCTTC. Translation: CASSLAGGNHNEQFF.